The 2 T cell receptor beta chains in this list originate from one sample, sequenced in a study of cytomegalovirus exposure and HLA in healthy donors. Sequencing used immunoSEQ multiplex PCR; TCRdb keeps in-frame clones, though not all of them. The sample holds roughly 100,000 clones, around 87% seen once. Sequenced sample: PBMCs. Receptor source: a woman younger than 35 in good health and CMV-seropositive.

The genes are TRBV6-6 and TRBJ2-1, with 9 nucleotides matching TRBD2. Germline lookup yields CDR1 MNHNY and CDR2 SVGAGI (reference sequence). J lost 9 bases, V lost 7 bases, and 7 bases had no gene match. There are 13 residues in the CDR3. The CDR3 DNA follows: TGTGCCAGCACTAGCGGGAAAGGTAGTGAGCAGTTCTTC. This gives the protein CASTSGKGSEQFF.

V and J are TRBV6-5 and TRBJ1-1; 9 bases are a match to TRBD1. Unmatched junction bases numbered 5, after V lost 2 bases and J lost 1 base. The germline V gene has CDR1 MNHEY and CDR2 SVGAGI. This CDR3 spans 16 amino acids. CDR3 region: CASSYLVTGGNTEAFF. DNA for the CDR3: TGTGCCAGCAGTTACCTCGTGACAGGGGGGAACACTGAAGCTTTCTTT.